The clone carrying this TCR beta chain was found a few times. As yet, its antigen is unknown. This sample is drawn from a study of T cells after yellow fever vaccination. Study overall: SMART-Seq v4 Ultra Low Input prepared libraries from low-cell fractions.

TCRdb reprocessed the 5' RACE reads via MiXCR and lists one record per CDR3 protein. This table holds under 300,000 distinct CDR3 sequences, less than 7.5% found once. The CDR3 consists of 11 residues. V lost 4 bases and J 1 base, leaving 5 bases between the germline ends. The germline CDR1 and CDR2 sequences are SQVTM and ANQGSEA. General study points: Peak timing came faster in the weaker secondary response, day 5 versus 15. CD4 and CD8 compartments shared a small share of clonotypes.

This TCR came from a man aged 25 to 40 who received the YFV17D yellow fever vaccine. The V gene is TRBV29-1, the J gene TRBJ2-7; D uncertain. This material consisted of CD4+ T cells sorted from PBMCs, taken on the day of the yellow fever booster vaccination. The CDR3 is CSVAVSYEQYF. The CDR3 coding sequence is TGCAGCGTTGCAGTTTCCTACGAGCAGTACTTC.